This entry is about one T cell receptor beta chain. No antigen is known for it. This sample was taken from a study of cytomegalovirus exposure and HLA in healthy donors. Study-level points and caveats: For most TCR sequences rarity was the rule, although some public TCRs occurred in many donors.

The CDR3 contains 15 residues. CDR1 and CDR2 from the germline V gene are MNHEY and SVGAGI. Trimming took 7 bases from V and 6 from J; bases not matched to a gene: 13. 60 Vbeta and 13 Jbeta primers were used in PCR. Some clones are missing from TCRdb's copy, which holds only in-frame ones; the method was immunoSEQ multiplex PCR. The sample records 170,000 or so clones, 75% to 85% being singletons. This TCR was sampled from a boy younger than 18 in good health and CMV-seronegative. Sample: PBMCs. The chain employs TRBV6-5 and TRBJ1-2, with 8 bases fitting TRBD1. The CDR3 coding sequence is TGTGCCAGCACCTTGCGGGCAGGGGGCGCGGATGGCTACACCTTC. It encodes CASTLRAGGADGYTF.